This passage covers 11 T cell receptor beta chains from one sample sequenced in a study of T cells in localized non-small cell lung cancer. Sequenced by immunoSEQ multiplex PCR; TCRdb stores in-frame clones only, minus some. The repertoire holds 3,000 to 3,500 clones, with under 55% as singletons. The sequences come from lymph node tissue, collected before any cancer treatment. These receptors all stem from a woman between 18 and 55 years old with stage I lung adenocarcinoma.

This clone was observed a handful of times. The chain couples TRBV6-8 to TRBJ2-2; perhaps TRBD1 as D (6 bases). This CDR3 has 14 amino acids. CDR1 is MNHGY, CDR2 SAAAGT, per germline. V was cut by 7 bases and J by 2 bases, with 11 bases left in between. CDR3: CASMGRGNTGELFF. CDR3 sequence (DNA): TGTGCCAGCATGGGCAGGGGTAACACCGGGGAGCTGTTTTTT.

A few counts support this clone. The CDR3 sequence: CAWSEGGGNTIYF. The CDR3, as DNA: TGTGCCTGGAGTGAGGGCGGGGGAAACACCATATATTTT. V is TRBV30 and J is TRBJ1-3, with D unresolved. The ends were cut back, 1 base at V and 4 bases at J, with 8 bases in the middle. CDR1 and CDR2 from the germline V gene are GTSNPN and SVGIG (reference sequence). The CDR3 has 13 amino acids.

V is TRBV6-8 and J is TRBJ1-1, with 12 bases identical to TRBD1. Per the germline V gene, CDR1 is MNHGY and CDR2 is SAAAGT. Trimming removed 6 bases from V and 10 bases from J; junction bases left unmatched: 9. The length of the CDR3 is 14 residues. This CDR3 is CASRSGTGGRGAFF. The CDR3 bases are TGTGCCAGCAGATCCGGGACAGGGGGCCGGGGAGCTTTCTTT.

This clone was recorded a few times. V gene TRBV11-3 combines with J gene TRBJ1-2; D may be TRBD1 (6 bases). CDR3 size: 14 residues. CDR1 and CDR2 from the germline V gene are SGHNT and YENEEA. V lost 3 bases and J lost 0, with 8 bases in between. CDR3: CASSLTGANYGYTF. The CDR3 coding sequence is TGTGCCAGCAGCTTGACAGGAGCTAACTATGGCTACACCTTC.

This clone appeared once. The chain links TRBV19 to TRBJ1-5; the D gene is possibly TRBD1 (5 bases). CDR1 and CDR2 (germline): LNHDA, SQIVND (reference sequence). There are 13 residues in the CDR3. With 5 bases removed from V and 4 bases from J, the gap between germline ends came to 9 bases. The CDR3 sequence is CASSGAFNQPQHF. DNA for the CDR3: TGTGCCAGTAGTGGGGCCTTTAATCAGCCCCAGCATTTT.

This clone has just a few counts. This rearrangement joins TRBV11-3 to TRBJ2-7; D remains unclear. The germline V gene encodes CDR1 SGHNT and CDR2 YENEEA. Deletions cut 3 bases from V and 0 bases from J, with 15 bases between. This CDR3 contains 16 residues. The CDR3 sequence is CASSLFTGGLSYEQYF. CDR3 nucleotide sequence: TGTGCCAGCAGCTTGTTCACGGGTGGGCTCTCCTACGAGCAGTACTTC.

This clone was counted a few times. J is TRBJ1-1 and V is TRBV30; no clear D gene. The CDR3 consists of 13 residues. The germline V gene encodes CDR1 GTSNPN and CDR2 SVGIG (reference sequence). V was trimmed by 8 bases and J by 3 bases, leaving 16 bases between them. The CDR3 nucleotides are TGTGCCGGAAGCATACAGAGACACACTGAAGCTTTCTTT. This codes for CAGSIQRHTEAFF.

The V and J genes are TRBV4-1 and TRBJ2-1, with 7 bases fitting TRBD2. CDR1 is MGHRA, CDR2 YSYEKL, per germline. V trimming: 4 bases; J trimming: 7 bases; junction bases outside the gene matches: 10. The CDR3 length is 15 residues. The CDR3 reads CASSPWGGEGNEQFF. The DNA for the CDR3 is TGCGCCAGCAGCCCCTGGGGAGGGGAGGGAAATGAGCAGTTCTTC.

This chain links TRBV29-1 with TRBJ1-1; 11 bases fit TRBD1. Germline values: CDR1 SQVTM, CDR2 ANQGSEA. V lost 3 bases and J lost 7; bases outside the gene matches: 10. CDR3 length: 15 amino acids. The CDR3 sequence is CSVDDRDRGKDEAFF. For the CDR3, the DNA is TGCAGCGTTGACGACCGGGACAGGGGGAAAGATGAAGCTTTCTTT.

This chain joins TRBV28 and TRBJ2-7; the D gene could be TRBD1 or TRBD2 (5 bases each). V dropped 6 bases and J dropped 3 bases, with 15 bases sitting between them. The CDR3 totals 14 residues. Germline CDR1 reads MDHEN; CDR2 reads SYDVKM. CDR3 loop: CASRSSTGGYEQYF. CDR3 DNA: TGTGCCAGCAGGTCTTCTACTGGGGGCTACGAGCAGTACTTC. The variable domain in full, completed from reference TRBV28 and TRBJ2-7, reads DVKVTQSSRYLVKRTGEKVFLECVQDMDHENMFWYRQDPGLGLRLIYFSYDVKMKEKGDIPEGYSVSREKKERFSLILESASTNQTSMYLCASRSSTGGYEQYFGPGTRLTVT.

This rearrangement joins TRBV28 to TRBJ2-5; D is undetermined. Trimming took off 7 bases at V and 2 bases at J, with 14 bases between the two ends. The germline V gene has CDR1 MDHEN and CDR2 SYDVKM. CDR3 length: 14 amino acids. CDR3 sequence reads: CASKSAGFQETQYF. For the CDR3, the DNA is TGTGCCAGCAAGTCTGCTGGGTTTCAAGAGACCCAGTACTTC.